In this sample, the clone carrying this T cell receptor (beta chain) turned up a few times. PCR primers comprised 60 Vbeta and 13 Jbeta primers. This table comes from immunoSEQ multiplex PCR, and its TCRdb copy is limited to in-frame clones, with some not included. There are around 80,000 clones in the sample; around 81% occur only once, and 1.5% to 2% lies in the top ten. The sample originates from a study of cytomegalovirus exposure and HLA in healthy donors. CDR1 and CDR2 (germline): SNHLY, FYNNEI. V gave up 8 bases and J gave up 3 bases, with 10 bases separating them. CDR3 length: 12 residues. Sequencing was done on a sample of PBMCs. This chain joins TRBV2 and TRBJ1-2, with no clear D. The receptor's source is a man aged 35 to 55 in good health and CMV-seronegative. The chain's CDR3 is CASAGNDYGYTF. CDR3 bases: TGTGCCAGCGCGGGGAACGACTATGGCTACACCTTC.